This T cell receptor beta chain was documented in a study of blood T cell repertoires in COVID-19. Overall study: Donors in the United States, Italy and Spain gave samples during acute or convalescent COVID-19. T cells, B-cell-depleted T cells, or PBMCs supplied cDNA or gDNA.

This CDR3 is 10 amino acids long. Germline lookup yields CDR1 DFQATT and CDR2 SNEGSKA (reference sequence). V was shortened by 8 bases and J by 5 bases, with 9 bases between the two germline ends. Profiled with immunoSEQ multiplex PCR; TCRdb holds only in-frame clones, not every one. The sample includes roughly 250,000 clones, 83% of them seen just once. Study members were between roughly 18 and 100 years old and lived in 24 US regions. Participants' reported clinical history set cohort assignment. The gene calls are TRBV20-1 and TRBJ1-1; perhaps TRBD1 as D (6 bases). The specimen sequenced was PBMCs or T cells enriched from blood (not recorded which). The sequence came from a woman aged 35 to 49 who had been exposed to COVID-19. CDR3 nucleotides: TGCAGTCCACAGGGAACTGAAGCTTTCTTT. Its protein is CSPQGTEAFF.